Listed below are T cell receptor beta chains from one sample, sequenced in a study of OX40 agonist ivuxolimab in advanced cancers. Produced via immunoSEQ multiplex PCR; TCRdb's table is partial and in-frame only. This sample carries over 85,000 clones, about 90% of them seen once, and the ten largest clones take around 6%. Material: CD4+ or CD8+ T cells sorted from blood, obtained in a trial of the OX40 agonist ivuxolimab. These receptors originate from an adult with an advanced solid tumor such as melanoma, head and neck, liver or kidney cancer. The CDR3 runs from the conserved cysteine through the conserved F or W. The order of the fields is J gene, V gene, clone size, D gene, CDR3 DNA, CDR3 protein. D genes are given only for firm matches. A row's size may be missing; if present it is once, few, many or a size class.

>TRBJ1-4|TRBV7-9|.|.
TGTGCCAGCAGCTTAAGGGGAGGTGAGGAACTGTTTTTT
CASSLRGGEELFF
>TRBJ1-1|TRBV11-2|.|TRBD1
TGTGCCAGCAGCTCACTCCGACAGGGTGAAGCTTTCTTT
CASSSLRQGEAFF
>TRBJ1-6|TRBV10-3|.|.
TGTGCCATCAGTGATTCAGAGTATTCACCCCTCCACTTT
CAISDSEYSPLHF
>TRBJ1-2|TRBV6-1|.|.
TGTGCCAGCAGTGAGGTCCCACAGGGAGGTGGCTACACCTTC
CASSEVPQGGGYTF
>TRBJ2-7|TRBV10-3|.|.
TGTGCCATCAGTGGGGGGCCTCAGTCCCACGAGCAGTACTTC
CAISGGPQSHEQYF
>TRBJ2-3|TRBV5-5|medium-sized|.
TGTGCCAGCAGCTCGGGGGATTTCACAGATACGCAGTATTTT
CASSSGDFTDTQYF
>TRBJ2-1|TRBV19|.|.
TGTGCCAGTAACAAGGAGGGGGGCTACAATGAGCAGTTCTTC
CASNKEGGYNEQFF
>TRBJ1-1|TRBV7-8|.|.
TGTGCCAGCAGCCTCGGGCAGGGGAGAAGCACTGAAGCTTTCTTT
CASSLGQGRSTEAFF
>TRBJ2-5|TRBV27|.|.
TGTGCCAGCGCGGACAGAGTGGAGACCCAGTACTTC
CASADRVETQYF
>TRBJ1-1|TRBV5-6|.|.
TGTGCCAGCAGCTTGGGGTTGAACACTGAAGCTTTCTTT
CASSLGLNTEAFF
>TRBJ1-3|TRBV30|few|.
TGTGCCTGGAAGAGACCTGGAAACACCATATATTTT
CAWKRPGNTIYF